A selection of T cell receptor beta chains follows, all from one sample in a study of control samples from healthy donors and cancer patients. Sequencing was performed with immunoSEQ multiplex PCR; in TCRdb, only in-frame clones are kept and a portion is missing. Seen here are some 90,000 clones, more than 85% observed once, and the top ten hold roughly 0.9%. What was sequenced was blood. These receptors all come from a woman younger than 45 in good health. The CDR3 runs from the conserved cysteine through the conserved F or W. The D gene is left open where the match is weak. Not all rows give a size; the values are once, few, many and, for expanded clones, a class.

D gene	clone size	J gene	V gene	CDR3 protein	CDR3 DNA
.	.	TRBJ2-7	TRBV5-4	CASSLVGSDYEQYF	TGTGCCAGCAGCTTGGTTGGGAGCGACTACGAGCAGTACTTC
TRBD1	.	TRBJ1-5	TRBV4-1	CASSQTDQGDSNQPQHF	TGCGCCAGCAGCCAGACGGACCAGGGGGACAGCAATCAGCCCCAGCATTTT
.	once	TRBJ1-2	TRBV9	CASSEVKVAAGYTF	TGTGCCAGCAGTGAAGTCAAAGTTGCGGCTGGCTACACCTTC
.	.	TRBJ1-4	TRBV7-2	CASSSTRGTNEKLFF	TGTGCCAGCAGCTCGACACGGGGGACTAATGAAAAACTGTTTTTT
.	.	TRBJ2-2	TRBV5-1	CASSLDRGANTGELFF	TGCGCCAGCAGCTTGGATCGGGGCGCGAACACCGGGGAGCTGTTTTTT
TRBD1	.	TRBJ2-1	TRBV5-1	CASRHPQLSTGTGGVNEQFF	TGCGCCAGCAGGCATCCCCAACTCTCTACCGGGACAGGGGGAGTGAATGAGCAGTTCTTC
.	.	TRBJ1-2	TRBV11-1	CASSFTGSFYGYTF	TGTGCCAGCAGCTTTACCGGCAGCTTCTATGGCTACACCTTC
TRBD2	.	TRBJ2-1	TRBV5-1	CASSFQRDPYNEQFF	TGCGCCAGCAGCTTCCAGCGGGATCCCTACAATGAGCAGTTCTTC
.	.	TRBJ2-5	TRBV7-8	CASSLYTGTSETQYF	TGTGCCAGCAGCTTATATACCGGGACCTCTGAGACCCAGTACTTC
.	.	TRBJ1-1	TRBV6-6	CASSADSSLNTEAFF	TGTGCCAGCAGTGCCGACAGTTCGCTGAACACTGAAGCTTTCTTT
.	.	TRBJ2-7	TRBV5-4	CASSLVDSYEQYF	TGTGCCAGCAGCTTGGTAGACAGCTACGAGCAGTACTTC
TRBD1	once	TRBJ1-2	TRBV3-1/TRBV3-2	CASSWTGTYGYTF	TGTGCCAGCAGCTGGACAGGGACCTATGGCTACACCTTC
.	.	TRBJ1-1	TRBV12-3/TRBV12-4	CASSRGNTEAFF	TGTGCCAGCAGTCGGGGGAACACTGAAGCTTTCTTT
.	.	TRBJ2-2	TRBV5-1	CASSLEAGTGELFF	TGCGCCAGCAGCTTGGAGGCAGGCACCGGGGAGCTGTTTTTT
TRBD1	.	TRBJ1-5	TRBV14	CASSQENGTGEYQPQHF	TGTGCCAGCAGCCAAGAAAATGGCACAGGGGAGTACCAGCCCCAGCATTTT
.	.	TRBJ1-3	TRBV10-3	CAIGTGSRGNTIYF	TGTGCCATCGGAACAGGGTCCAGAGGAAACACCATATATTTT
TRBD1	.	TRBJ1-4	TRBV27	CASSSDRDRGREKLFF	TGTGCCAGCAGTTCAGACCGGGACAGGGGTCGTGAAAAACTGTTTTTT
TRBD2	few	TRBJ2-7	TRBV4-2	CASSQPSGRGYEQYF	TGTGCCAGCAGCCAACCAAGCGGGAGGGGATACGAGCAGTACTTC
.	.	TRBJ1-3	TRBV11-2	CASSLDGPAGNTIYF	TGTGCCAGCAGCTTAGATGGGCCTGCTGGAAACACCATATATTTT
TRBD1	.	TRBJ2-7	TRBV2	CASSDGQGRDEQYF	TGTGCCAGCAGTGATGGACAGGGGAGGGACGAGCAGTACTTC
TRBD2	.	TRBJ2-1	TRBV19	CASSRRAGANEQFF	TGTGCCAGTAGTCGCCGGGCGGGAGCTAATGAGCAGTTCTTC
TRBD2	.	TRBJ2-5	TRBV9	CASSVGGLAGARETQYF	TGTGCCAGCAGCGTGGGGGGACTAGCGGGAGCCCGGGAGACCCAGTACTTC
TRBD1	.	TRBJ1-5	TRBV24-1	CATTPGQGHPTNNQPQHF	TGTGCCACCACTCCGGGACAGGGGCACCCGACAAACAATCAGCCCCAGCATTTT
.	.	TRBJ1-5	TRBV28	CASHRGLTQPQHF	TGTGCCAGCCATAGGGGGTTGACTCAGCCCCAGCATTTT
TRBD1	.	TRBJ1-6	TRBV18	CASSQDRENSPLHF	TGTGCCAGCTCACAGGACAGGGAGAATTCACCCCTCCACTTT
.	.	TRBJ2-5	TRBV29-1	CSVEDRRSVSQETRYF	TGCAGCGTTGAAGATAGACGGTCCGTAAGCCAAGAGACCCGGTACTTC
TRBD1	.	TRBJ2-7	TRBV11-2	CASSAGTDYEQYF	TGTGCCAGCAGCGCCGGGACAGACTACGAGCAGTACTTC
.	.	TRBJ2-7	TRBV3-1/TRBV3-2	CASQERTREQYF	TGTGCCAGCCAAGAGCGGACGAGGGAGCAGTACTTC
TRBD1	.	TRBJ2-1	TRBV7-6	CASSQATGDNEQFF	TGTGCCAGCAGCCAAGCTACAGGGGACAATGAGCAGTTCTTC
TRBD1	.	TRBJ1-2	TRBV3-1/TRBV3-2	CASSQVRTGVGYTF	TGTGCCAGCAGCCAAGTTAGGACAGGGGTGGGCTACACCTTC
TRBD1	once	TRBJ2-7	TRBV27	CASMHLDRAYEQYF	TGTGCCAGCATGCACCTGGACAGGGCCTACGAGCAGTACTTC
.	.	TRBJ1-2	TRBV27	CASSFRHTNYGYTF	TGTGCCAGCAGTTTTAGACATACGAACTATGGCTACACCTTC
.	.	TRBJ2-7	TRBV6-1	CASSEGTDSYEQYF	TGTGCCAGCAGTGAAGGGACAGATTCCTACGAGCAGTACTTC
.	once	TRBJ1-1	TRBV7-9	CASSLYSGNTEAFF	TGTGCCAGCAGCTTATATTCAGGGAACACTGAAGCTTTCTTT
TRBD1	.	TRBJ1-5	TRBV28	CASTRGTGGGRGQPQHF	TGTGCCAGCACCCGTGGGACAGGGGGTGGGCGGGGTCAGCCCCAGCATTTT
.	once	TRBJ2-1	TRBV4-1	CASSHPTASIEQFF	TGCGCCAGCAGCCATCCCACAGCATCAATTGAGCAGTTCTTC
TRBD2	.	TRBJ2-3	TRBV9	CASSVVGLAGAADTQYF	TGTGCCAGCAGCGTAGTGGGACTAGCGGGGGCTGCCGATACGCAGTATTTT
.	.	TRBJ2-7	TRBV2	CASSGVSYEQYF	TGTGCCAGCAGCGGGGTCTCCTACGAGCAGTACTTC
.	.	TRBJ2-3	TRBV5-1	CASSFTFTDTQYF	TGCGCCAGCAGCTTCACTTTCACAGATACGCAGTATTTT
TRBD1	.	TRBJ2-3	TRBV6-6	CASSLRQGGVVTDTQYF	TGTGCCAGCAGTCTAAGACAGGGCGGAGTGGTAACAGATACGCAGTATTTT